Given below is one T cell receptor beta chain in context. There are 15 residues in the CDR3. Germline CDR1 SNHLY, CDR2 FYNNEI. V dropped 6 bases and J dropped 5; count of bases not matched to a gene: 5. TCRdb's copy holds only in-frame clones and misses some; the assay was immunoSEQ multiplex PCR. The table has roughly 150,000 clones, around nine tenths seen once. The entry originates in a study of blood T cell repertoires in COVID-19. Study overall: Both acute and convalescent COVID-19 samples were obtained from the United States, Italy and Spain. T cells, B-cell-depleted T cells, or PBMCs provided the cDNA or gDNA that served as material.

The sequence came from a woman aged 70 to 79 with COVID-19, enrolled during active disease. The chain has TRBV2 and TRBJ2-2; TRBD1 agrees at 11 bases. Sequenced sample: peripheral blood. The CDR3 loop reads CASRPRDRGTGELFF. The CDR3 DNA sequence: TGTGCCAGCAGGCCCCGGGACAGGGGGACCGGGGAGCTGTTTTTT.